This T cell receptor beta chain was identified in a study of blood T cell repertoires in COVID-19. Study as a whole: Samples representing acute and convalescent COVID-19 were sourced from the United States, Italy and Spain. The analysed material was cDNA or gDNA that came from T cells, B-cell-depleted T cells, or PBMCs.

As originally analysed: Amplifying reference gene primers gave estimates of nucleated cell counts. Libraries were prepared by immunoSEQ multiplex PCR; TCRdb keeps only in-frame clonotypes and omits some of them. D and trimming were read from the DNA, whereas the V and J calls and clone size are those reported in that table. The profile shows 100,000 to 110,000 clones, 70% to 80% of them singletons. Looked up from germline, CDR1 is KGHDR and CDR2 is SFDVKD. Trimming removed 6 bases at V and 4 bases at J, with 15 bases between. CDR3 length: 15 amino acids. V and J are TRBV24-1 and TRBJ2-1; possibly TRBD2 for D (5 bases). The source material was peripheral blood. This TCR derives from a man between 65 and 79 years old with active or convalescent COVID-19. CDR3 coding DNA: TGTGCCACCAGTCGGGGTGGCGGAGAGTACAATGAGCAGTTCTTC. Translated, it gives CATSRGGGEYNEQFF.